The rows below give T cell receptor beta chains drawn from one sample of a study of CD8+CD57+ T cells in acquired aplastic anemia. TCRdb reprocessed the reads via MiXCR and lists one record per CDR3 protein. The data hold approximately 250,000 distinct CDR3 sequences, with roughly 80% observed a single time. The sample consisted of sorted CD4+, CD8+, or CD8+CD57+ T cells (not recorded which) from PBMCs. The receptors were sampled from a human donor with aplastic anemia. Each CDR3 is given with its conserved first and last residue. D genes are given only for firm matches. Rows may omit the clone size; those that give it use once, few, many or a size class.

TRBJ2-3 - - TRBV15 CATSDEGTGAQYF TGTGCCACCAGCGACGAGGGCACGGGTGCGCAGTATTTT
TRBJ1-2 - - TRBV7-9 CASSLTERRAYSYTF TGTGCCAGCAGCTTGACTGAGCGTCGCGCCTACAGCTACACCTTC
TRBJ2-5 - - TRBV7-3 CAYEVAAYPETHYF TGTGCCTACGAGGTAGCGGCGTACCCCGAGACCCACTACTTC
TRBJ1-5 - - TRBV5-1 CASSVSGSNQPQHF TGTGCCAGCAGTGTGTCAGGGAGTAATCAGCCCCAGCATTTT
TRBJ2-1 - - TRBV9 CASSVAEGRDEQFF TGTGCCAGCAGCGTAGCTGAGGGACGGGATGAGCAGTTCTTC
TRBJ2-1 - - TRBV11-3 CASSLGLTGDEQFF TGTGCCAGCAGCTTAGGTCTAACAGGAGATGAGCAGTTCTTC
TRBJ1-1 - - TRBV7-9 CASSCEPGETAPSF TGTGCCAGCAGCTGTGAACCAGGGGAGACAGCACCTTCCTTT
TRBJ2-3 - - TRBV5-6 CASSLHPGPDTQYF TGTGCCAGCAGCTTACATCCAGGTCCCGATACGCAGTATTTT
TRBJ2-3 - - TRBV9 CASRVAGGIQYFYF -
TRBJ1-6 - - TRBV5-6 CASSPLNSPLHF TGTGCCAGCAGCCCGCTAAATTCACCCCTCCACTTT
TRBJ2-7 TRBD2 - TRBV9 CASSIGERGTRKSYEQYF TGTGCCAGCAGCATCGGGGAGCGGGGGACCAGGAAGTCCTACGAGCAGTACTTC
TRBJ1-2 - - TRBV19 CASNVVSTSNYGYTF TGTGCCAGCAATGTAGTCAGCACCTCTAACTATGGCTACACCTTC
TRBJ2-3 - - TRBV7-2 CASSLAGCRSFLYF TGTGCCAGCAGCTTAGCGGGGTGTCGAAGTTTTCTTTATTTT
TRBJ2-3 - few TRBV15 CATSRDRGGTDTQYF TGTGCCACCAGCAGAGATCGGGGTGGCACAGATACGCAGTATTTT
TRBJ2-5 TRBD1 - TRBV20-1 CSAQPTGGLLF TGCAGTGCGCAGCCGACAGGGGGTCTTTTATTC
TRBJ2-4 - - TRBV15 CASSGGRPGYKQYF TGTGCCAGCAGCGGCGGGCGCCCAGGCTACAAGCAGTACTTC
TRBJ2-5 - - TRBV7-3 CPAYLGSVRRARHF -
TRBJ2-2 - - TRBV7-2 CASSSQQAEVTEALFF TGTGCCAGCAGCTCCCAACAGGCGGAGGTCACTGAAGCTCTGTTTTTT
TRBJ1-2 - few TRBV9 CASSGYSYGYTF TGTGCCAGCAGCGGTTACAGCTATGGCTACACCTTC
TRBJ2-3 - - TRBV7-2 CASSLGAGRDAESQYF TGTGCCAGCAGCTTAGGGGCAGGGCGCGACGCGGAGTCGCAGTATTTT
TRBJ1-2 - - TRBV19 CASSMERDGLVYGYTF TGTGCCAGTAGTATGGAGAGGGACGGGCTCGTATATGGCTACACCTTC
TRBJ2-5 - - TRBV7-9 CASSTAESQQSHYF TGTGCCAGCAGCACAGCGGAATCACAACAGAGCCACTACTTC
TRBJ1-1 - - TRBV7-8 CASSLAVGPNTEDFF TGTGCCAGCAGCTTAGCGGTAGGTCCGAACACGGAAGATTTCTTT
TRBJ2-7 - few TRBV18 CASSPEQYF TGTGCCAGCTCACCAGAGCAGTACTTC
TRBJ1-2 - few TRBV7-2 CASSLERDGLAHGYTF TGTGCCAGCAGCTTGGAGCGAGACGGGCTAGCCCATGGCTACACCTTC
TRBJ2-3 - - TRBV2 CASSLWVRPARQSF TGTGCCAGCAGCCTCTGGGTACGTCCGGCCAGGCAGTCTTTT
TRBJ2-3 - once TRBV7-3 CASTRAADAVTQCF TGTGCCAGCACAAGAGCGGCAGACGCCGTTACACAGTGTTTT
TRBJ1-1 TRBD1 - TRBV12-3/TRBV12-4 CASSAEGQGQQKPFF TGTGCCAGCAGCGCCGAGGGACAGGGCCAACAAAAACCATTCTTT
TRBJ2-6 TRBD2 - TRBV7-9 CATSFHNCGGNVVTF TGTGCCACCAGCTTTCATAACTGCGGGGGGAACGTCGTGACTTTC
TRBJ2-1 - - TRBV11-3 CASSFSIEGFF TGTGCCAGCAGCTTCAGTATTGAGGGGTTCTTC
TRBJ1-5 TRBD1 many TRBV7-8 CASSFHPDGTALSHF TGTGCCAGCAGCTTTCATCCAGACGGGACAGCCCTTTCCCATTTT
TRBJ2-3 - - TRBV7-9 CASSLAPGEVFFGF TGTGCCAGCAGCTTAGCACCAGGGGAGGTTTTTTTTGGTTTT
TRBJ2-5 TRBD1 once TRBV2 CASSFGTDQETQYF TGTGCCAGCAGCTTCGGGACAGATCAAGAGACCCAGTACTTC
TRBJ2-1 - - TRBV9 CASSQGGGNEQDEQFF TGTGCCAGCAGCCAGGGTGGGGGCAACGAGCAGGATGAGCAGTTCTTC
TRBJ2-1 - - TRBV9 CAGSAGSAAHLFEQFF TGTGCCGGCAGCGCCGGGTCAGCTGCGCATCTTTTTGAGCAGTTCTTC
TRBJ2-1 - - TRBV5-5 CASSQEHTGSLSF TGTGCCAGCAGCCAGGAACACACGGGAAGTCTGTCCTTC
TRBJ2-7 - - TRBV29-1 CSVGVGGEQYF TGCAGCGTAGGAGTGGGGGGCGAGCAGTACTTC
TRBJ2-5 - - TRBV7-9 CATSIGSGQETLCF TGTGCCACCAGCATAGGCAGCGGGCAAGAGACCCTGTGCTTC
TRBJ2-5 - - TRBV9 CATRGGSEQESYYF TGTGCCACCAGAGGAGGCAGCGAGCAAGAGTCCTACTACTTC
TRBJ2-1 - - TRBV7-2 CASSKAESSYNEQFF TGTGCCAGCAGCAAGGCAGAGAGCTCCTACAATGAGCAGTTTTTT
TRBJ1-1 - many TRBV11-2 CASRLTGNTEAFF TGTGCCAGCAGACTGACAGGGAACACTGAAGCTTTCTTT
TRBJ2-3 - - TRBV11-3 CASSLEPAGQYF TGTGCCAGCAGCTTAGAGCCAGCAGGGCAGTATTTT
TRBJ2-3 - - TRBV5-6 CASSLDVQTFSSTDTQYF TGTGCCAGCAGCTTGGATGTGCAGACCTTTTCTAGCACAGATACGCAGTATTTT
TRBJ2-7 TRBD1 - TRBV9 CASSAGTGSSYEQYF TGTGCCAGCAGCGCCGGGACAGGTTCTTCCTACGAGCAGTACTTC
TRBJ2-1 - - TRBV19 CASSQVSASEDEQFF TGTGCCAGTAGTCAAGTGTCGGCTAGCGAGGATGAGCAGTTCTTC
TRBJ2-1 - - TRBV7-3 CASSGAAAEGDTEQFF TGTGCCAGCAGCGGTGCGGCGGCGGAGGGAGATACGGAGCAGTTCTTC
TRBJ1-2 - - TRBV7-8 CASSQAGVADTQF TGCGCCAGCAGCCAAGCGGGTGTAGCTGATACCCAGTTC
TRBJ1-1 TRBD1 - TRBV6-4 CASSIQGEAFF TGTGCCAGCAGCATACAGGGGGAAGCTTTCTTT
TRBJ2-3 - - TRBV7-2 CASSLADGIEDTQYF TGTGCCAGCAGCTTAGCTGACGGGATCGAGGATACGCAGTATTTT
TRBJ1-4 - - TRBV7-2 CASSLEGATNEKQFF TGCGCCAGCAGCTTGGAAGGAGCAACTAATGAAAAGCAGTTTTTT
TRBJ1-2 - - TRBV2 CASSDGGIHGYTF TGTGCCAGCAGTGATGGGGGGATCCATGGCTACACCTTC
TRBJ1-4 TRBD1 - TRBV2 CASRGDRGRSEKLFF TGTGCCAGCAGAGGAGACAGGGGGCGGTCGGAAAAACTGTTTTTT
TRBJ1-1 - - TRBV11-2 CASSSIPQGRTEAFF TGTGCCAGCAGCTCGATACCACAGGGCCGGACTGAAGCTTTCTTT
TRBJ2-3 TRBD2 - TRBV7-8 CASGLAGTPTTQF TGTGCCAGCGGCTTAGCGGGCACACCCACGACGCAGTTT
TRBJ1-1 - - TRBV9 CASSGAGSVDFF TGTGCCAGCAGCGGAGCTGGGAGCGTAGATTTCTTT
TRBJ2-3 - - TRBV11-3 CASSLDRRADTQYF TGTGCCAGCAGCTTAGATCGAAGAGCCGATACGCAGTATTTT
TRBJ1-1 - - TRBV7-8 CASSSADTQNIGPFF TGTGCCAGCAGCTCCGCAGATACGCAGAATATTGGACCATTCTTT
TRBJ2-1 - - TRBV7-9 CASSLQGSGGSEQFF TGTGCCAGCAGCTTGCAAGGAAGCGGTGGGAGCGAGCAGTTCTTC
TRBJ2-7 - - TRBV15 CASSITSQEDEQYF TGTGCCAGTAGTATCACTAGCCAGGAAGATGAGCAGTACTTC